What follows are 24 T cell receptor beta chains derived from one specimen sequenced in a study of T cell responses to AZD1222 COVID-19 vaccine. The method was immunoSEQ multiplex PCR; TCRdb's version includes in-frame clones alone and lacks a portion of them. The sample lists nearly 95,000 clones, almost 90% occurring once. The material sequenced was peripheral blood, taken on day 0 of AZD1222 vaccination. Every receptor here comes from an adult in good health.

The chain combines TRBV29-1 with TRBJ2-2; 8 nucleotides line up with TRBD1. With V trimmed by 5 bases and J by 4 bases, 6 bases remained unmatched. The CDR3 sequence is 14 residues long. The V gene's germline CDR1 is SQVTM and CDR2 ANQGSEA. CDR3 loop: CSVRGQGGTGELFF. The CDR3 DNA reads TGCAGCGTTCGTGGACAGGGAGGCACCGGGGAGCTGTTTTTT.

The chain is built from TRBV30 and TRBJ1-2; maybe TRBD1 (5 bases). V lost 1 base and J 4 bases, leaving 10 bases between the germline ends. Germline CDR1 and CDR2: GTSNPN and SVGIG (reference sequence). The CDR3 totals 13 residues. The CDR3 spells CAWSGDGLYGYTF. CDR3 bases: TGTGCCTGGAGTGGGGACGGACTCTATGGCTACACCTTC.

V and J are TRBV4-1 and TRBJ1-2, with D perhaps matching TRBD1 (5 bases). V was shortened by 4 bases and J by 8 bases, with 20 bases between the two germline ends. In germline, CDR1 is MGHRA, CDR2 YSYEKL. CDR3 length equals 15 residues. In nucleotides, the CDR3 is TGCGCCAGCAGCCTCTCGGTCAGGGAGGTAGTCGGCTACACCTTC. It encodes CASSLSVREVVGYTF.

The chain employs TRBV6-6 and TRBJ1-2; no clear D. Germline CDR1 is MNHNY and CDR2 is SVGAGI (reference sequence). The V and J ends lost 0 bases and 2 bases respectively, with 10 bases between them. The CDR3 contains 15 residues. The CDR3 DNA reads TGTGCCAGCAGTTACTCGGATACGATAAACTATGGCTACACCTTC. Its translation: CASSYSDTINYGYTF.

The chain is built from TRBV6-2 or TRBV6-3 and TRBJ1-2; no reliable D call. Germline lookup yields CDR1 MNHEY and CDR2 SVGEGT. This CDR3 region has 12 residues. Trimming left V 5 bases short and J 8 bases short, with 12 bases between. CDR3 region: CASSPPRMGYTF. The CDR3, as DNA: TGTGCCAGCAGTCCCCCCCGTATGGGCTACACCTTC.

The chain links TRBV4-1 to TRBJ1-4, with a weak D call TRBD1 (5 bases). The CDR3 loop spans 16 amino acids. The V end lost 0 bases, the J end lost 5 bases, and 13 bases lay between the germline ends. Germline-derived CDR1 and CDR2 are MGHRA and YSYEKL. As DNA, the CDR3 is TGCGCCAGCAGCCAAGATTATAGGGGAGGGAATGAAAAACTGTTTTTT. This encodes CASSQDYRGGNEKLFF.

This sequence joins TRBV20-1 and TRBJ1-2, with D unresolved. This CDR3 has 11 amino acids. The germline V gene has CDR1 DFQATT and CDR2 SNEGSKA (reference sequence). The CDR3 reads CSAGSNYGYTF. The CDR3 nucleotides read TGCAGCGCCGGGAGCAACTATGGCTACACCTTC.

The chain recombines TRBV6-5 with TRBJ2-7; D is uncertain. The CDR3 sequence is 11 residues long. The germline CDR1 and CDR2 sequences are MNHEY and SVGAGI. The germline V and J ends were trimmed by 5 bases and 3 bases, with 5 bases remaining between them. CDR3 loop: CASSTGYEQYF. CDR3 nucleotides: TGTGCCAGCAGTACTGGCTACGAGCAGTACTTC.

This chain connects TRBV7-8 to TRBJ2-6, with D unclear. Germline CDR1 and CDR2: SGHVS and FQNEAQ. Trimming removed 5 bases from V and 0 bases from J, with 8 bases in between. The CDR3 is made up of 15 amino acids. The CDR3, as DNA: TGTGCCAGCAGCGAAGACATCTCTGGGGCCAACGTCCTGACTTTC. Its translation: CASSEDISGANVLTF.

The CDR3 spells CASSFALSPGGGPDTQYF. In DNA, the CDR3 is TGTGCCAGCAGCTTCGCACTCTCACCGGGTGGGGGGCCAGATACGCAGTATTTT. The J gene is TRBJ2-3, the V gene TRBV3-1 (or the pseudogene TRBV3-2), with D perhaps assigned TRBD1 or TRBD2 (6 bases each). The CDR3 consists of 18 residues. Trimming left V 5 bases short and J 4 bases short, with 25 bases between. The germline gives CDR1 LGHDT, CDR2 YNNKEL (reference sequence).

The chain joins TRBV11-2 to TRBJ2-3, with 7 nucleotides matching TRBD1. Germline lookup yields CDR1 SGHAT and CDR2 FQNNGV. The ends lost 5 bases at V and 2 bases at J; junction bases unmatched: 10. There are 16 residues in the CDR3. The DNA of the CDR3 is TGTGCCAGCAGCCCCGCCCCCAGGGGGTACACAGATACGCAGTATTTT. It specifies CASSPAPRGYTDTQYF.

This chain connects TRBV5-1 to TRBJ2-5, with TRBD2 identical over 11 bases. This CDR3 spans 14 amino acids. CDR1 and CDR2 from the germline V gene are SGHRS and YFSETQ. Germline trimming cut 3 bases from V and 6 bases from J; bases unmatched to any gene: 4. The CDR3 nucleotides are TGCGCCAGCAGCTCTACTAGCGGGGGACAGACCCAGTACTTC. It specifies CASSSTSGGQTQYF.

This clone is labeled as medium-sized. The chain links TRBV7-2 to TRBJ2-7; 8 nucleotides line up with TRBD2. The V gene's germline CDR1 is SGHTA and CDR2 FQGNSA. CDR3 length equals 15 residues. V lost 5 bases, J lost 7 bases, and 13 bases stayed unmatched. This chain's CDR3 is CASSVSGGASEEQYF. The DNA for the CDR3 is TGTGCCAGCAGCGTGTCCGGGGGGGCCTCCGAAGAGCAGTACTTC.

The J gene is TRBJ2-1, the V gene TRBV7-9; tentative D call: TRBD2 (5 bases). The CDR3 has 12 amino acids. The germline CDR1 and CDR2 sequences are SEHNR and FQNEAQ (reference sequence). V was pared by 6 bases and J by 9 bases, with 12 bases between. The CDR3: CASSLEALEQFF. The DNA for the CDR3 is TGTGCCAGCAGTCTGGAGGCCCTTGAGCAGTTCTTC.

The DNA of the CDR3 is TGTGCCAGCAGCTTATGGTCCGCTGAAGCTTTCTTT. Residues: CASSLWSAEAFF. The chain employs TRBV7-9 and TRBJ1-1; no firm D call. The V gene lost 2 bases and the J gene lost 6 bases, with 7 bases spanning the gap. Germline V gene lookup returns CDR1 SEHNR and CDR2 FQNEAQ (reference sequence). CDR3 size: 12 residues.

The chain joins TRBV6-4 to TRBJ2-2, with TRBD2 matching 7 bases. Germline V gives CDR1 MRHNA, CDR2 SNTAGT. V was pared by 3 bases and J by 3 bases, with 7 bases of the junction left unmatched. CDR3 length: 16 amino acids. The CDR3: CASSESSGGHTGELFF. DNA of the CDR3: TGTGCCAGCAGTGAATCTAGCGGCGGCCACACCGGGGAGCTGTTTTTT.

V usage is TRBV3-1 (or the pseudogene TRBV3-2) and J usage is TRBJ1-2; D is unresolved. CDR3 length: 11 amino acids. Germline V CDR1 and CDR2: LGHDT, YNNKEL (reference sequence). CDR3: CAAGEQLGYTF. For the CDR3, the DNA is TGTGCAGCAGGCGAACAACTTGGCTACACCTTC.

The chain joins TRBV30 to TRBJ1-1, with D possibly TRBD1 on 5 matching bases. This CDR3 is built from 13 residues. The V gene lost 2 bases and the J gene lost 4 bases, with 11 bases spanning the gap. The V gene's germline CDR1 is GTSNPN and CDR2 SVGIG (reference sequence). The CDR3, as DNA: TGTGCCTGGAGTATCCGGGGGATCACTGAAGCTTTCTTT. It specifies CAWSIRGITEAFF.

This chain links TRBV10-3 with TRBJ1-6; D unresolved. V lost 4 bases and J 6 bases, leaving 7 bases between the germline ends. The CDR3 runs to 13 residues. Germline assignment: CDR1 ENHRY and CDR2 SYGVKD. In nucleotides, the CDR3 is TGTGCCATCAGTGGAGGACGTAATTCACCCCTCCACTTT. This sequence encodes CAISGGRNSPLHF.

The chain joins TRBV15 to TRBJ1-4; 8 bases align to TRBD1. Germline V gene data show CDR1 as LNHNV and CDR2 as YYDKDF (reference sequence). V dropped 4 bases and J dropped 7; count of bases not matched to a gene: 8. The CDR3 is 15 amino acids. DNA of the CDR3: TGTGCCACCAGCACCAGGACAGGGACGGGTGAAAAACTGTTTTTT. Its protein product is CATSTRTGTGEKLFF.

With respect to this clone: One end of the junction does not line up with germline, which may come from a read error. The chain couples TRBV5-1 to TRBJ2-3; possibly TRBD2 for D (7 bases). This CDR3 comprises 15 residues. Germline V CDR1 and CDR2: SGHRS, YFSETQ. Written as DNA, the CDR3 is TGCGCCAGCGGCTTCAGGGGCGGGGGAACAGATACGCAGTATTTT. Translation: CASGFRGGGTDTQYF. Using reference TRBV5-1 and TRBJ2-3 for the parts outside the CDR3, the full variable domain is KAGVTQTPRYLIKTRGQQVTLSCSPISGHRSVSWYQQTPGQGLQFLFEYFSETQRNKGNFPGRFSGRQFSNSRSEMNVSTLELGDSALYLCASGFRGGGTDTQYFGPGTRLTVL.

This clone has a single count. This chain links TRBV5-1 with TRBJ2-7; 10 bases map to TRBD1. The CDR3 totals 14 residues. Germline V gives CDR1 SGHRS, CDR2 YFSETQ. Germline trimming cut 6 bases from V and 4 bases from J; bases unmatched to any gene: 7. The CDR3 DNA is TGCGCCAGCACCCCGGGACAGGGGTTGTACGAGCAGTACTTC. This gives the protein CASTPGQGLYEQYF.

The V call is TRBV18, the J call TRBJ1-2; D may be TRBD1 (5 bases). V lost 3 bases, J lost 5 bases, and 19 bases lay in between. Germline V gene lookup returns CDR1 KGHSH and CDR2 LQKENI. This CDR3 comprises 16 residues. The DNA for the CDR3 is TGTGCCAGCTCACCCTTAGACAGATCGGGCTCATATGGCTACACCTTC. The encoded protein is CASSPLDRSGSYGYTF.

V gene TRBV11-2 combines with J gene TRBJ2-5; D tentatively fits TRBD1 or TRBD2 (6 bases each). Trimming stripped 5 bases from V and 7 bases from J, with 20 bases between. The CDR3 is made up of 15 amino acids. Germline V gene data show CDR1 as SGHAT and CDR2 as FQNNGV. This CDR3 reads CASSPRRGGGGTQYF. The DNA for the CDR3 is TGTGCCAGCAGCCCAAGGCGCGGAGGGGGAGGGACCCAGTACTTC.